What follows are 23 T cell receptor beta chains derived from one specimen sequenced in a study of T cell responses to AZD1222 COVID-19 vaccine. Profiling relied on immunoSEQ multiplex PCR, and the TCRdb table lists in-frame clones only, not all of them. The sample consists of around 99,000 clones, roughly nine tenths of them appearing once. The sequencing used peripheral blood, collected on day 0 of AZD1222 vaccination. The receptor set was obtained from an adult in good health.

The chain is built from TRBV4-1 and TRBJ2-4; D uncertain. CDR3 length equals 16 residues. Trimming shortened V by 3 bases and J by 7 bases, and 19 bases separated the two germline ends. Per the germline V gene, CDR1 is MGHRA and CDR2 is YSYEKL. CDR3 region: CASSHPGQGFRNIQYF. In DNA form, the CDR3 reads TGCGCCAGCAGCCATCCGGGCCAAGGCTTTAGGAACATTCAGTACTTC.

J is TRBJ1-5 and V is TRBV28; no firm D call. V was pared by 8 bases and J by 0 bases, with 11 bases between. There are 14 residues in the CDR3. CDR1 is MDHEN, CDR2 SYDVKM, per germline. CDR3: CASWGRNSNQPQHF. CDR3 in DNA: TGTGCCAGCTGGGGTAGAAATAGCAATCAGCCCCAGCATTTT.

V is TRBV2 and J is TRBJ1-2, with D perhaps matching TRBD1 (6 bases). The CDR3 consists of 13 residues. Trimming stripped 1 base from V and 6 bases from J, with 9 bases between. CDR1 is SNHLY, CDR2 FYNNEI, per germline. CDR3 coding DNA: TGTGCCAGCAGTGAAGAGGCAGGGGATGGCTACACCTTC. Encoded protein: CASSEEAGDGYTF.

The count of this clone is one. The CDR3 reads CASSLAGAGGELFF. The DNA of the CDR3 is TGTGCCAGCAGCTTGGCGGGAGCGGGCGGGGAGCTGTTTTTT. V and J are TRBV7-2 and TRBJ2-2, with 7 nucleotides matching TRBD2. There are 14 residues in the CDR3. The V gene's germline CDR1 is SGHTA and CDR2 FQGNSA. Trimming removed 3 bases from V and 7 bases from J; junction bases left unmatched: 5.

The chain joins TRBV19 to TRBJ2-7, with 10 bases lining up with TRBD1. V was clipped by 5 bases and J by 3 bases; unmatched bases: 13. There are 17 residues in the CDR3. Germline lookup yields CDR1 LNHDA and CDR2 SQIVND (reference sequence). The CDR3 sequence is CASSPKPPGQGIYEQYF. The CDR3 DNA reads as TGTGCCAGTAGTCCGAAGCCCCCGGGACAGGGGATCTACGAGCAGTACTTC.

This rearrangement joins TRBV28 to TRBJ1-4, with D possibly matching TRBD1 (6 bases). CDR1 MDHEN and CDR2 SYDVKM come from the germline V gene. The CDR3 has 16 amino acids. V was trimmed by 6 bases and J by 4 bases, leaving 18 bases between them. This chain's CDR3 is CASRGYLKGGNEKLFF. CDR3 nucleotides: TGTGCCAGCAGAGGGTACCTTAAAGGGGGTAATGAAAAACTGTTTTTT.

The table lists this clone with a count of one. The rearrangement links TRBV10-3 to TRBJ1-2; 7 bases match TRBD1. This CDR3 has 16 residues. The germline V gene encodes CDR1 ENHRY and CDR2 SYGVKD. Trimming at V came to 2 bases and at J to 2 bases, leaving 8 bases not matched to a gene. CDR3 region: CAISEPRGITNYGYTF. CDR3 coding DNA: TGTGCCATCAGTGAGCCCAGGGGGATTACAAACTATGGCTACACCTTC.

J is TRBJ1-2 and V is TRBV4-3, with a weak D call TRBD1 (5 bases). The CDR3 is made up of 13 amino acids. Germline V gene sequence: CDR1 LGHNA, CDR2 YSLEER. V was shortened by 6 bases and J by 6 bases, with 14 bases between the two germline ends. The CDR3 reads CASSLSGTDGYTF. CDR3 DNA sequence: TGCGCCAGCAGTTTGTCTGGGACGGATGGCTACACCTTC.

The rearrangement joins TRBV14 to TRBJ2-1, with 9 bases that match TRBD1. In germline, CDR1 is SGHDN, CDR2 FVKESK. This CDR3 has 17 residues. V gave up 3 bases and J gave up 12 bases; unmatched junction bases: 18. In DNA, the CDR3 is TGTGCCAGCAGCCACACTACTCTCCGGGACAGGGATAGTGGGCAGTTCTTC. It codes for CASSHTTLRDRDSGQFF.

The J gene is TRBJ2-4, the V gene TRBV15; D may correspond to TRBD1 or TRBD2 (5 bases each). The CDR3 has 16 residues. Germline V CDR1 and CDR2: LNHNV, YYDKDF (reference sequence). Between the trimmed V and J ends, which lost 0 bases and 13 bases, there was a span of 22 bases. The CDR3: CATSRDLGTDRGRQYF. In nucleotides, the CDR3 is TGTGCCACCAGCAGAGATCTCGGGACCGATCGTGGGCGACAGTACTTC.

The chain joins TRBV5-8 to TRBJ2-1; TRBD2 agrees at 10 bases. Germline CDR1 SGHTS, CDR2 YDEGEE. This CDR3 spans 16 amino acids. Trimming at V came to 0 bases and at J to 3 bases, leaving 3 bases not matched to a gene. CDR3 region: CASSLVIAGGYNEQFF. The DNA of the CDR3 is TGTGCCAGCAGCTTGGTTATAGCGGGGGGCTACAATGAGCAGTTCTTC.

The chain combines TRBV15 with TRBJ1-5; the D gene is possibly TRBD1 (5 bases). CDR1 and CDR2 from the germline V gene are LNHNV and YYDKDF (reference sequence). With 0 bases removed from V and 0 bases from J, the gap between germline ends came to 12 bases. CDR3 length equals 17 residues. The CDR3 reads CATSRDRDPYSNQPQHF. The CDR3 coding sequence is TGTGCCACCAGCAGAGACCGGGACCCCTATAGCAATCAGCCCCAGCATTTT.

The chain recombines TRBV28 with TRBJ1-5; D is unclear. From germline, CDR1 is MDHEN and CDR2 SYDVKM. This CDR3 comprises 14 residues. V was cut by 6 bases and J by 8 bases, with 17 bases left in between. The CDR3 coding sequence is TGTGCCAGCAGGGACGGATCGGAGTTTGAGCCCCAGCATTTT. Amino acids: CASRDGSEFEPQHF.

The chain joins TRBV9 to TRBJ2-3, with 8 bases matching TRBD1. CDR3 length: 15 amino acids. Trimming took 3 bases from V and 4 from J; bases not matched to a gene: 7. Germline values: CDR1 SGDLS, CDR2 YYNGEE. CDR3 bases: TGTGCCAGCAGCGGACAGGGGCGCGGGGCAGATACGCAGTATTTT. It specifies CASSGQGRGADTQYF.

The CDR3 is CASSLPGRGEETQYF. The CDR3 DNA is TGTGCCAGCAGCCTCCCGGGAAGGGGGGAAGAGACCCAGTACTTC. V is TRBV3-1 (or the pseudogene TRBV3-2) and J is TRBJ2-5; D tentatively fits TRBD1 or TRBD2 (6 bases each). The CDR3 runs 15 residues. CDR1 and CDR2 (germline): LGHDT, YNNKEL (reference sequence). The V end was cut by 4 bases, the J end by 3 bases, with 15 bases between.

In nucleotides, the CDR3 is TGTGCCAGCAGCCAAGAGGCTAGCGGGGGGGTTTACAATGAGCAGTTCTTC. Translation gives CASSQEASGGVYNEQFF. The chain combines TRBV4-2 with TRBJ2-1; TRBD2 matches 12 bases. This CDR3 is built from 17 residues. V lost 0 bases, J lost 4 bases, and 4 bases stayed unmatched. Germline V gives CDR1 LGHNA, CDR2 YNFKEQ.

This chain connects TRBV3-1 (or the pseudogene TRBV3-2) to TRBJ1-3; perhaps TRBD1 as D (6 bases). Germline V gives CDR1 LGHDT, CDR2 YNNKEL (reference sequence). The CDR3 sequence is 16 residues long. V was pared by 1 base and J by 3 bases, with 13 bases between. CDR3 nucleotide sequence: TGTGCCAGCAGCCAAGCGGGGGGCTCGGGTGGAAACACCATATATTTT. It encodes CASSQAGGSGGNTIYF.

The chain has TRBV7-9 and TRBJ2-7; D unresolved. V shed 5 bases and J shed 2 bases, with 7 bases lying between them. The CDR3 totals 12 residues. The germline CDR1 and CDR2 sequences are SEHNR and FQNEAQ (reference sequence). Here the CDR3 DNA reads TGTGCCAGCAGCGAAAACCCCTACGAGCAGTACTTC. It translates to CASSENPYEQYF.

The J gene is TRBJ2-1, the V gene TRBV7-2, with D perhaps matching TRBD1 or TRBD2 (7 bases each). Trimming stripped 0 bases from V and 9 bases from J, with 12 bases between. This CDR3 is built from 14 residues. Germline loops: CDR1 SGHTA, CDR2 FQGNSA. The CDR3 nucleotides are TGTGCCAGCAGCTTAGCGCTCAGGGGGGGTGAGCAGTTCTTC. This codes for CASSLALRGGEQFF.

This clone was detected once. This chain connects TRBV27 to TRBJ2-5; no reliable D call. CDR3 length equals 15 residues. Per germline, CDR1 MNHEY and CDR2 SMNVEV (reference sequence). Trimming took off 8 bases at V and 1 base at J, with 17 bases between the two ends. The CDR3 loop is CASGLTSFVQETQYF. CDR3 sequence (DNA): TGTGCCAGCGGGCTCACAAGTTTTGTCCAAGAGACCCAGTACTTC.

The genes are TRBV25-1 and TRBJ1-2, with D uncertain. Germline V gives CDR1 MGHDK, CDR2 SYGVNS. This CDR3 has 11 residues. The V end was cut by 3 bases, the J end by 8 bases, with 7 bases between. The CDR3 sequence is CASSEGWGYTF. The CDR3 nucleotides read TGTGCCAGCAGTGAGGGTTGGGGCTACACCTTC.

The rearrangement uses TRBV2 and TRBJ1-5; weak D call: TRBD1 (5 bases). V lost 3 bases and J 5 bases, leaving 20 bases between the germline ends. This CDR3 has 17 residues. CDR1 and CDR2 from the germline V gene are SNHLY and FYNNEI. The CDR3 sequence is CASSEGIDSTLHQPQHF. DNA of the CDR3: TGTGCCAGCAGTGAGGGCATAGACAGCACCCTCCATCAGCCCCAGCATTTT.

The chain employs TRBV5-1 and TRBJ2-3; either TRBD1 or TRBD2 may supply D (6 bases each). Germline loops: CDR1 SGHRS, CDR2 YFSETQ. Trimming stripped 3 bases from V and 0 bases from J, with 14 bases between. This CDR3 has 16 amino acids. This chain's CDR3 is CASSSPPGGSTDTQYF. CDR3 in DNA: TGCGCCAGCAGCTCCCCCCCCGGGGGCAGCACAGATACGCAGTATTTT.